This T cell receptor (beta chain) comes out of a study of shared clonotypes between healthy human individuals. In germline, CDR1 is MDHEN, CDR2 SYDVKM. Trimming left V 5 bases short and J 2 bases short, with 28 bases between. This CDR3 is 19 amino acids long. Clones were read by immunoSEQ multiplex PCR, and TCRdb kept only the in-frame ones, dropping some. The profile shows roughly 510,000 clones, almost 80% of them singletons. This clone showed up just a few times. The rearrangement joins TRBV28 to TRBJ2-7; weak D call: TRBD2 (6 bases). Sequencing input: PBMCs. This TCR was recovered from a woman aged 40 to 49 in good health. Some clones in this sample may be carry-over from other donors' samples. In nucleotides, the CDR3 is TGTGCCAGCAGTACCCCGCGGTTACTAGGACGGGAGTCCCCCTACGAGCAGTACTTC. Amino acids: CASSTPRLLGRESPYEQYF. Full variable domain (missing parts from reference TRBV28 and TRBJ2-7): DVKVTQSSRYLVKRTGEKVFLECVQDMDHENMFWYRQDPGLGLRLIYFSYDVKMKEKGDIPEGYSVSREKKERFSLILESASTNQTSMYLCASSTPRLLGRESPYEQYFGPGTRLTVT.